The clone carrying this T cell receptor (beta chain) was seen more than once but under ten times. What it binds is unknown. This entry is derived from a study of cytomegalovirus exposure and HLA in healthy donors. Study-wide findings and caveats: A later analysis revealed that TCR association rates differed between HLA loci, peaking at DRB1 and bottoming out at HLA-C. It was reported in a later analysis that an Asian-associated ancestry cluster showed fewer N-insertions than the 666-donor mean. A few chains linked to CMV were shown in vitro to be specific for CMV antigens.

This CDR3 has 20 amino acids. CDR1 is SGDLS and CDR2 is YYNGEE in the germline V gene. J was trimmed by 1 base and V by 4 bases; bases with no gene match: 13. With 60 Vbeta and 13 Jbeta primers, the PCR was carried out. Profiling relied on immunoSEQ multiplex PCR, and the TCRdb table lists in-frame clones only, not all of them. The data hold approximately 100,000 clones, with over 8% observed a single time. Sequencing was done on a sample of PBMCs. The chain carries TRBV9 and TRBJ2-4, with 14 nucleotides matching TRBD2. The sequence was obtained from a man in his fifties or sixties in good health and CMV-seropositive. CDR3 amino acids: CASSLGGLAGADRAKNIQYF. CDR3 in DNA: TGTGCCAGCAGCCTCGGGGGACTAGCGGGAGCTGATCGCGCCAAAAACATTCAGTACTTC.